A selection of T cell receptor beta chains follows, all from one sample in a study of cytomegalovirus exposure and HLA in healthy donors. Assay: immunoSEQ multiplex PCR; the TCRdb copy retains only in-frame clones and omits some. The sample has approximately 120,000 clones, 70% to 80% seen once. The source material was PBMCs. The receptors were gathered from a man aged 25-40 years in good health and CMV-seronegative. The CDR3 runs from the conserved cysteine through the conserved F or W. A D gene is named only where the DNA matches it firmly. Not every row has a clone size; where given, it reads once, few, many or a size class.

d_gene: .
j_gene: TRBJ2-7
v_gene: TRBV9
abundance: .
CDR3aa: CASSASPSAYYEQYF
CDR3nt: TGTGCCAGCAGCGCCTCCCCTAGCGCCTACTACGAGCAGTACTTC

d_gene: .
j_gene: TRBJ1-5
v_gene: TRBV30
abundance: .
CDR3aa: CALNSRDTSNQPQHF
CDR3nt: TGTGCCTTGAACTCCCGGGACACTAGCAATCAGCCCCAGCATTTT

d_gene: .
j_gene: TRBJ2-3
v_gene: TRBV18
abundance: few
CDR3aa: CASSPGLSTDTQYF
CDR3nt: TGTGCCAGCTCACCGGGACTGAGCACAGATACGCAGTATTTT

d_gene: .
j_gene: TRBJ1-1
v_gene: TRBV6-5
abundance: .
CDR3aa: CASSYGASTEAFF
CDR3nt: TGTGCCAGCAGTTACGGGGCTAGCACTGAAGCTTTCTTT

d_gene: TRBD1
j_gene: TRBJ2-5
v_gene: TRBV4-1
abundance: .
CDR3aa: CASSLRHRDRVETQYF
CDR3nt: TGCGCCAGCAGCCTCCGGCACAGGGACAGGGTTGAGACCCAGTACTTC

d_gene: .
j_gene: TRBJ1-6
v_gene: TRBV6-5
abundance: few
CDR3aa: CASRYTENSPLHF
CDR3nt: TGTGCCAGCAGGTATACAGAGAATTCACCCCTCCACTTT

d_gene: TRBD1
j_gene: TRBJ2-5
v_gene: TRBV28
abundance: .
CDR3aa: CASTSAQQGARETQYF
CDR3nt: TGTGCCAGCACCTCCGCCCAACAGGGGGCGCGAGAGACCCAGTACTTC

d_gene: .
j_gene: TRBJ1-1
v_gene: TRBV6-6
abundance: few
CDR3aa: CASIKVGGTEAFF
CDR3nt: TGTGCCAGCATTAAGGTCGGCGGCACTGAAGCTTTCTTT

d_gene: TRBD1
j_gene: TRBJ1-4
v_gene: TRBV28
abundance: .
CDR3aa: CASSTGQGGSEKLFF
CDR3nt: TGTGCCAGCAGTACTGGACAGGGTGGGAGTGAAAAACTGTTTTTT

d_gene: .
j_gene: TRBJ2-5
v_gene: TRBV21-1
abundance: few
CDR3aa: CASWGVTQETQYF
CDR3nt: TGTGCCAGCTGGGGGGTAACCCAAGAGACCCAGTACTTC

d_gene: .
j_gene: TRBJ2-7
v_gene: TRBV5-1
abundance: .
CDR3aa: CASSLAGQGNTYEQYF
CDR3nt: TGCGCCAGCAGCTTGGCCGGGCAGGGGAACACCTACGAGCAGTACTTC

d_gene: .
j_gene: TRBJ2-7
v_gene: TRBV18
abundance: once
CDR3aa: CASSPPSSYEQYF
CDR3nt: TGTGCCAGCTCACCACCGAGCTCCTACGAGCAGTACTTC

d_gene: .
j_gene: TRBJ1-2
v_gene: TRBV10-3
abundance: .
CDR3aa: CAISKGTEDTYGYTF
CDR3nt: TGTGCCATCAGTAAAGGCACCGAAGACACTTATGGCTACACCTTC

d_gene: .
j_gene: TRBJ2-5
v_gene: TRBV11-2
abundance: few
CDR3aa: CASSLTGGQGETQYF
CDR3nt: TGTGCCAGCAGCTTAACGGGGGGCCAGGGAGAGACCCAGTACTTC

d_gene: .
j_gene: TRBJ1-4
v_gene: TRBV28
abundance: once
CDR3aa: CASSRDPRWGEREKLFF
CDR3nt: TGTGCCAGCAGTAGAGACCCTCGTTGGGGGGAGAGGGAAAAACTGTTTTTT

d_gene: .
j_gene: TRBJ2-1
v_gene: TRBV13
abundance: .
CDR3aa: CASSLNRRLKNNEQFF
CDR3nt: TGTGCCAGCAGCTTAAATAGGAGACTAAAGAACAATGAGCAGTTCTTC

d_gene: .
j_gene: TRBJ1-1
v_gene: TRBV5-4
abundance: .
CDR3aa: CASKSVTEAFF
CDR3nt: TGTGCCAGCAAATCAGTCACTGAAGCTTTCTTT

d_gene: TRBD2
j_gene: TRBJ2-3
v_gene: TRBV9
abundance: .
CDR3aa: CASSVAQLAGGADTQYF
CDR3nt: TGTGCCAGCAGCGTAGCTCAGCTAGCGGGAGGTGCAGATACGCAGTATTTT

d_gene: .
j_gene: TRBJ1-5
v_gene: TRBV18
abundance: .
CDR3aa: CASSPRQAGNQPQHF
CDR3nt: TGTGCCAGCTCACCTCGCCAGGCTGGAAATCAGCCCCAGCATTTT

d_gene: TRBD1
j_gene: TRBJ1-4
v_gene: TRBV14
abundance: .
CDR3aa: CASSRRQGAGEKLFF
CDR3nt: TGTGCCAGCAGCCGTCGACAGGGGGCCGGAGAAAAACTGTTTTTT

d_gene: TRBD2
j_gene: TRBJ2-1
v_gene: TRBV5-1
abundance: .
CDR3aa: CASSFNPSGTIAEQFF
CDR3nt: TGCGCCAGCAGCTTTAATCCTAGCGGGACGATTGCTGAGCAGTTCTTC

d_gene: .
j_gene: TRBJ1-2
v_gene: TRBV29-1
abundance: .
CDR3aa: CSVRTEVGGYGYTF
CDR3nt: TGCAGCGTCAGAACGGAGGTGGGCGGCTATGGCTACACCTTC

d_gene: TRBD1
j_gene: TRBJ1-5
v_gene: TRBV7-2
abundance: few
CDR3aa: CASSLNGQGAQPQHF
CDR3nt: TGTGCCAGCAGCTTAAATGGACAGGGGGCCCAGCCCCAGCATTTT

d_gene: .
j_gene: TRBJ1-3
v_gene: TRBV7-6
abundance: .
CDR3aa: CASSPSPGNTIYF
CDR3nt: TGTGCCAGCAGCCCTAGCCCTGGAAACACCATATATTTT

d_gene: .
j_gene: TRBJ2-4
v_gene: TRBV28
abundance: .
CDR3aa: CASSPGTTLAKNIQYF
CDR3nt: TGTGCCAGCAGTCCAGGGACAACTCTAGCCAAAAACATTCAGTACTTC

d_gene: TRBD1
j_gene: TRBJ2-7
v_gene: TRBV9
abundance: .
CDR3aa: CASSVTGGSYEQYF
CDR3nt: TGTGCCAGCAGCGTCACAGGGGGGTCCTACGAGCAGTACTTC

d_gene: TRBD1
j_gene: TRBJ1-6
v_gene: TRBV7-2
abundance: .
CDR3aa: CASSLGDRINSPLHF
CDR3nt: TGTGCCAGCAGCTTAGGGGACAGAATCAATTCACCCCTCCACTTT

d_gene: .
j_gene: TRBJ2-5
v_gene: TRBV7-6
abundance: .
CDR3aa: CASSLEGSQETQYF
CDR3nt: TGTGCCAGCAGCTTGGAGGGATCCCAAGAGACCCAGTACTTC

d_gene: TRBD1
j_gene: TRBJ2-7
v_gene: TRBV27
abundance: .
CDR3aa: CASSRTGTGTYEQYF
CDR3nt: TGTGCCAGCAGTCGGACCGGGACAGGGACCTACGAGCAGTACTTC

d_gene: TRBD1
j_gene: TRBJ2-2
v_gene: TRBV4-2
abundance: .
CDR3aa: CASSRGQGENTGELFF
CDR3nt: TGTGCCAGCAGCCGAGGACAGGGCGAGAACACCGGGGAGCTGTTTTTT

d_gene: .
j_gene: TRBJ1-5
v_gene: TRBV28
abundance: once
CDR3aa: CASSQGNQPQHF
CDR3nt: TGTGCCAGCAGCCAGGGAAATCAGCCCCAGCATTTT

d_gene: .
j_gene: TRBJ2-5
v_gene: TRBV7-6
abundance: once
CDR3aa: CASSLGQGRGKETQYF
CDR3nt: TGTGCCAGCAGCTTAGGTCAGGGTAGGGGGAAAGAGACCCAGTACTTC

d_gene: .
j_gene: TRBJ2-3
v_gene: TRBV6-4
abundance: once
CDR3aa: CASRKERLTDTQYF
CDR3nt: TGTGCCAGCAGGAAGGAGAGGTTGACAGATACGCAGTATTTT

d_gene: .
j_gene: TRBJ2-7
v_gene: TRBV6-1
abundance: .
CDR3aa: CASSGRGGVVDEQYF
CDR3nt: TGTGCCAGCAGTGGCCGAGGGGGGGTGGTGGACGAGCAGTACTTC

d_gene: .
j_gene: TRBJ2-7
v_gene: TRBV11-1
abundance: .
CDR3aa: CASSSRGHGNEQYF
CDR3nt: TGTGCCAGCAGCTCCCGTGGGCACGGGAACGAGCAGTACTTC

d_gene: TRBD2
j_gene: TRBJ2-7
v_gene: TRBV5-1
abundance: once
CDR3aa: CASSLEAGTSMSSYEQYF
CDR3nt: TGCGCCAGCAGCTTGGAAGCAGGGACTAGTATGAGCTCCTACGAGCAGTACTTC

d_gene: TRBD1
j_gene: TRBJ1-2
v_gene: TRBV2
abundance: .
CDR3aa: CASNQGQFYGYTF
CDR3nt: TGTGCCAGCAACCAGGGACAGTTCTATGGCTACACCTTC

d_gene: TRBD2
j_gene: TRBJ2-5
v_gene: TRBV12-5
abundance: .
CDR3aa: CASGLVRPRRGVACETQYF
CDR3nt: TGTGCTAGTGGTTTGGTACGGCCTAGGCGGGGGGTAGCGTGTGAGACCCAGTACTTC

d_gene: .
j_gene: TRBJ2-1
v_gene: TRBV27
abundance: once
CDR3aa: CASRVRRAEENEQFF
CDR3nt: TGTGCCAGCAGAGTAAGGAGGGCCGAGGAGAATGAGCAGTTCTTC

d_gene: .
j_gene: TRBJ2-7
v_gene: TRBV7-8
abundance: .
CDR3aa: CASSSQGRSGEQYF
CDR3nt: TGTGCCAGCAGCTCCCAGGGTCGTAGTGGTGAGCAGTACTTC

d_gene: .
j_gene: TRBJ2-5
v_gene: TRBV18
abundance: .
CDR3aa: CASSPPNLAQETQYF
CDR3nt: TGTGCCAGCTCACCACCGAATCTAGCCCAAGAGACCCAGTACTTC

d_gene: .
j_gene: TRBJ2-3
v_gene: TRBV5-1
abundance: .
CDR3aa: CASSLGGNTQYF
CDR3nt: TGCGCCAGCAGCTTGGGAGGAAATACGCAGTATTTT

d_gene: .
j_gene: TRBJ2-7
v_gene: TRBV6-1
abundance: .
CDR3aa: CASRVLRNSYEQYF
CDR3nt: TGTGCCAGCAGGGTACTACGGAACTCCTACGAGCAGTACTTC

d_gene: TRBD2
j_gene: TRBJ2-7
v_gene: TRBV5-1
abundance: .
CDR3aa: CASSLVRGGHEQYF
CDR3nt: TGCGCCAGCAGCTTGGTACGGGGGGGCCACGAGCAGTACTTC

d_gene: .
j_gene: TRBJ2-2
v_gene: TRBV6-6
abundance: .
CDR3aa: CASSVQGGNTGELFF
CDR3nt: TGTGCCAGCAGTGTCCAGGGGGGGAACACCGGGGAGCTGTTTTTT

d_gene: .
j_gene: TRBJ2-1
v_gene: TRBV30
abundance: .
CDR3aa: CACIGTVNEQFF
CDR3nt: TGTGCCTGTATCGGGACTGTCAATGAGCAGTTCTTC

d_gene: .
j_gene: TRBJ2-3
v_gene: TRBV14
abundance: few
CDR3aa: CASSPDPSRADTQYF
CDR3nt: TGTGCCAGCAGCCCAGACCCATCCCGGGCAGATACGCAGTATTTT

d_gene: TRBD1
j_gene: TRBJ2-7
v_gene: TRBV13
abundance: .
CDR3aa: CASSDRGRSYEQYF
CDR3nt: TGTGCCAGCAGCGACAGGGGGCGCAGCTACGAGCAGTACTTC

d_gene: TRBD1
j_gene: TRBJ2-2
v_gene: TRBV4-3
abundance: .
CDR3aa: CASSQAGQGYGELFF
CDR3nt: TGCGCCAGCAGCCAAGCGGGACAGGGATACGGGGAGCTGTTTTTT

d_gene: TRBD2
j_gene: TRBJ2-2
v_gene: TRBV7-8
abundance: .
CDR3aa: CASSEREALVTGELFF
CDR3nt: TGTGCCAGCAGCGAGCGGGAGGCTTTGGTCACCGGGGAGCTGTTTTTT

d_gene: .
j_gene: TRBJ2-2
v_gene: TRBV7-9
abundance: .
CDR3aa: CASSTYYTGFRELFF
CDR3nt: TGTGCCAGCTCGACCTACTACACAGGGTTTCGGGAGCTGTTTTTT

d_gene: .
j_gene: TRBJ1-2
v_gene: TRBV28
abundance: .
CDR3aa: CASSEGGGYGYTF
CDR3nt: TGTGCCAGCAGCGAGGGGGGGGGCTATGGCTACACCTTC

d_gene: .
j_gene: TRBJ1-5
v_gene: TRBV7-2
abundance: once
CDR3aa: CASSFTAGQPQHF
CDR3nt: TGTGCCAGCAGCTTTACGGCGGGTCAGCCCCAGCATTTT

d_gene: TRBD1
j_gene: TRBJ1-2
v_gene: TRBV7-2
abundance: .
CDR3aa: CASSLDGQVGYTF
CDR3nt: TGTGCCAGCAGCTTAGATGGACAGGTTGGCTACACCTTC

d_gene: .
j_gene: TRBJ2-7
v_gene: TRBV29-1
abundance: .
CDR3aa: CSPWDFYEQYF
CDR3nt: TGCAGCCCCTGGGACTTCTACGAGCAGTACTTC

d_gene: .
j_gene: TRBJ2-5
v_gene: TRBV2
abundance: .
CDR3aa: CASSSEAVQETQYF
CDR3nt: TGTGCCAGCTCTTCGGAGGCAGTCCAAGAGACCCAGTACTTC

d_gene: .
j_gene: TRBJ2-6
v_gene: TRBV9
abundance: .
CDR3aa: CASSVVDIANVLTF
CDR3nt: TGTGCCAGCAGCGTAGTAGACATCGCCAACGTCCTGACTTTC

d_gene: TRBD1
j_gene: TRBJ2-7
v_gene: TRBV18
abundance: few
CDR3aa: CASSPTGTDYEQYF
CDR3nt: TGTGCCAGCTCACCTACCGGGACAGACTACGAGCAGTACTTC